This TCR beta chain was identified during a study of T-cell memory formation after mild COVID-19. Turning to the study itself: TCR clustering was largely donor specific. Study-level findings and limits: Contracting CD4+ clones were located mainly in CM and EM, and CD8+ clones in EMRA.

The CDR3 length is 15 residues. Trimming cost V 6 bases and J 4 bases; bases outside gene matches: 11. From germline, CDR1 is SGHVS and CDR2 FQNEAQ. TCRdb reprocessed the 5' RACE reads with MiXCR, giving one entry per CDR3 protein. This sample carries 380,000 or so distinct CDR3 sequences, approximately 15% of them seen once, and the ten largest clones take 22%. The sample holds a few counts of this clonotype. Antigen specificity is unknown. Sequencing was done on a sample of PBMCs or a T cell subset sorted from them (not recorded which). This clonotype originated in a man in his late teens or twenties who had mild COVID-19 (a few samples of this study predate the infection). Cell type and time point are not known. The chain links TRBV7-8 to TRBJ2-7; the match to TRBD1 covers 8 bases. CDR3 nucleotides: TGTGCCAGCAGTCGACTGAGACAGGGGTTTTACGAGCAGTACTTC. Its protein product is CASSRLRQGFYEQYF.